Following are 30 T cell receptor beta chains from one sample sequenced in a study of T cells after yellow fever vaccination. TCRdb processed the 5' RACE reads anew with MiXCR; each CDR3 protein has one entry. Among 500,000 to 650,000 distinct CDR3 sequences listed, about a sixth were seen once. The sample consisted of PBMCs, taken around 5 days after the first yellow fever vaccination. These receptors all stem from a young man who received the YFV17D yellow fever vaccine.

This clonotype was seen a handful of times. V and J are TRBV18 and TRBJ2-1; D is unresolved. V lost 5 bases and J 5 bases, leaving 10 bases between the germline ends. Germline lookup yields CDR1 KGHSH and CDR2 LQKENI. The CDR3 runs to 13 residues. CDR3 nucleotides: TGTGCCAGCTCATCGACTTCAGACAATGAGCAGTTCTTC. This translates into CASSSTSDNEQFF. The complete variable domain, with remaining parts taken from reference TRBV18 and TRBJ2-1, reads NAGVMQNPRHLVRRRGQEARLRCSPMKGHSHVYWYRQLPEEGLKFMVYLQKENIIDESGMPKERFSAEFPKEGPSILRIQQVVRGDSAAYFCASSSTSDNEQFFGPGTRLTVL.

The chain recombines TRBV7-9 with TRBJ1-1; D is unclear. V gave up 1 base and J gave up 2 bases, with 8 bases separating them. CDR1 is SEHNR, CDR2 FQNEAQ, per germline (reference sequence). The length of the CDR3 is 14 residues. Here the CDR3 DNA reads TGTGCCAGCAGCTTAGAAGACGGCAACACTGAAGCTTTCTTT. Protein: CASSLEDGNTEAFF.

The gene calls are TRBV7-9 and TRBJ1-3; no definite D call. The CDR3 extends over 15 amino acids. With 5 bases removed from V and 2 bases from J, the gap between germline ends came to 13 bases. The germline V gene has CDR1 SEHNR and CDR2 FQNEAQ (reference sequence). CDR3 nucleotides: TGTGCCAGCAGCCCCCCCCCAGGAACTGGAAACACCATATATTTT. Translation: CASSPPPGTGNTIYF. Full variable domain (remainder filled in from reference TRBV7-9 and TRBJ1-3): DTGVSQNPRHKITKRGQNVTFRCDPISEHNRLYWYRQTLGQGPEFLTYFQNEAQLEKSRLLSDRFSAERPKGSFSTLEIQRTEQGDSAMYLCASSPPPGTGNTIYFGEGSWLTVV.

The rearrangement uses TRBV20-1 and TRBJ2-3, with D possibly matching TRBD2 (6 bases). The CDR3 is made up of 13 amino acids. Germline loops: CDR1 DFQATT, CDR2 SNEGSKA (reference sequence). The ends were cut back, 7 bases at V and 6 bases at J, with 17 bases in the middle. The CDR3 spells CSVPRRGSDTQYF. Written as DNA, the CDR3 is TGCAGTGTACCCAGGCGGGGCAGCGATACGCAGTATTTT.

This clonotype was observed a few times. V gene TRBV28 combines with J gene TRBJ2-1, with TRBD1 as a possible D gene (6 bases). Trimming pared 6 bases from V and 6 bases from J, leaving 21 bases between. Germline values: CDR1 MDHEN, CDR2 SYDVKM. The CDR3 is made up of 16 amino acids. The CDR3 sequence is CASSPLAGEIFNEQFF. The CDR3 nucleotides are TGTGCCAGCAGCCCCCTGGCAGGGGAAATTTTCAATGAGCAGTTCTTC. The entire variable domain, with the rest obtained from reference TRBV28 and TRBJ2-1, is as follows: DVKVTQSSRYLVKRTGEKVFLECVQDMDHENMFWYRQDPGLGLRLIYFSYDVKMKEKGDIPEGYSVSREKKERFSLILESASTNQTSMYLCASSPLAGEIFNEQFFGPGTRLTVL.

V is TRBV19 and J is TRBJ1-2; 9 bases agree with TRBD1. Trimming cost V 3 bases and J 3 bases; bases outside gene matches: 5. The CDR3 totals 15 residues. Germline loops: CDR1 LNHDA, CDR2 SQIVND (reference sequence). CDR3 in DNA: TGTGCCAGTAGTATTAACAGGGGGCGAGACTATGGCTACACCTTC. Translated: CASSINRGRDYGYTF.

This clonotype occurred a few times. The V call is TRBV7-9, the J call TRBJ2-7, with D possibly TRBD2 on 5 matching bases. CDR3 size: 11 residues. V was trimmed by 10 bases and J by 5 bases, leaving 12 bases between them. The germline V gene has CDR1 SEHNR and CDR2 FQNEAQ (reference sequence). The CDR3 DNA reads TGTGCCACCCAACTAGTTGACGAGCAGTACGTC. This translates into CATQLVDEQYV.

This clonotype was recorded a few times. The chain combines TRBV10-3 with TRBJ2-2; TRBD1 agrees at 9 bases. The J segment lost 4 bases and the V segment lost 10 bases, leaving 7 bases of the junction unmatched. Per germline, CDR1 ENHRY and CDR2 SYGVKD. There are 14 residues in the CDR3. The CDR3: CATLGQGATGELFF. Written as DNA, the CDR3 is TGTGCCACCTTGGGACAGGGAGCCACCGGGGAGCTGTTTTTT.

V and J are TRBV6-5 and TRBJ2-5, with 8 bases that match TRBD2. Germline CDR1 reads MNHEY; CDR2 reads SVGAGI. V shed 4 bases, J shed 0 bases, and the junction held 7 bases outside the gene matches. The CDR3 consists of 16 residues. The CDR3 region has the DNA TGTGCCAGCAGTTTACAACTAGCGGAGGACCAAGAGACCCAGTACTTC. Translating it yields CASSLQLAEDQETQYF.

This clonotype was counted between two and nine times. The rearrangement links TRBV5-1 to TRBJ2-1, with 9 bases identical to TRBD1. The junction had 7 bases not matched to a gene; V was cut back by 3 bases and J by 6 bases. The V gene's germline CDR1 is SGHRS and CDR2 YFSETQ. The CDR3 contains 15 residues. The CDR3 DNA sequence: TGCGCCAGCAGCTCAGGGACAGGGTTAACCAATGAGCAGTTCTTC. As protein: CASSSGTGLTNEQFF.

This clonotype turned up a few times. The rearrangement joins TRBV7-9 to TRBJ2-3, with D possibly being TRBD2 (5 bases). V was shortened by 5 bases and J by 2 bases, with 14 bases between the two germline ends. Germline V gene lookup returns CDR1 SEHNR and CDR2 FQNEAQ (reference sequence). The length of the CDR3 is 15 residues. This chain's CDR3 is CASSTSGINTDTQYF. CDR3 sequence (DNA): TGTGCCAGCAGCACCTCCGGGATCAACACAGATACGCAGTATTTT.

This clonotype was counted only a few times. This rearrangement joins TRBV5-5 to TRBJ2-2, with D uncertain. Germline-derived CDR1 and CDR2 are SGHKS and YYEKEE (reference sequence). This CDR3 is built from 13 residues. V shed 1 base and J shed 3 bases, with 4 bases lying between them. The CDR3 sequence: CASSLIYTGELFF. In DNA form, the CDR3 reads TGTGCCAGCAGCTTGATATACACCGGGGAGCTGTTTTTT.

This chain uses TRBV4-1 with TRBJ1-1; D remains unclear. From germline, CDR1 is MGHRA and CDR2 YSYEKL. This CDR3 has 15 amino acids. V dropped 0 bases and J dropped 3 bases, with 11 bases sitting between them. The CDR3 sequence: CASSQDPGRDTEAFF. The CDR3 nucleotides are TGCGCCAGCAGCCAAGATCCGGGGAGGGACACTGAAGCTTTCTTT.

The chain couples TRBV28 to TRBJ2-7, with D possibly being TRBD2 (5 bases). CDR3 length equals 13 residues. Germline V gene sequence: CDR1 MDHEN, CDR2 SYDVKM. V was clipped by 7 bases and J by 5 bases, with 15 bases between them. CDR3 bases: TGTGCCAGCACCACGCCCGGGATCCACGAGCAGTACTTC. Translating it yields CASTTPGIHEQYF.

This clonotype appeared a few times. This chain uses TRBV28 with TRBJ2-7; no reliable D call. Trimming cost V 6 bases and J 0 bases, with 12 bases left between them. CDR1 and CDR2 (germline): MDHEN, SYDVKM. The CDR3 spans 14 residues. The CDR3 DNA reads TGTGCCAGCAGCCCGGAATCCTCCTCCTACGAGCAGTACGTC. This gives the protein CASSPESSSYEQYV.

This clonotype was detected only a few times. This chain connects TRBV12-3 or TRBV12-4 to TRBJ1-4; the D is unclear. Trimming took 4 bases from V and 3 from J, leaving 15 bases between them. The CDR3 covers 16 residues. Here the CDR3 reads CASSSYAMGANEKLFF. The CDR3 DNA is TGTGCCAGCAGTTCATACGCCATGGGTGCTAATGAAAAACTGTTTTTT.

This chain connects TRBV7-9 to TRBJ1-5; the D gene is possibly TRBD1 (6 bases). Germline V gene data show CDR1 as SEHNR and CDR2 as FQNEAQ (reference sequence). Deletions cut 1 base from V and 10 bases from J, with 11 bases between. The CDR3 is 13 amino acids. This CDR3 is CASSLDGGGPQHF. CDR3 in DNA: TGTGCCAGCAGCTTAGATGGGGGCGGACCCCAGCATTTT.

The rearrangement links TRBV15 to TRBJ2-7; D possibly corresponds to TRBD2 (7 bases). CDR3 length: 18 residues. The V end was cut by 0 bases, the J end by 2 bases, with 20 bases between. Looked up from germline, CDR1 is LNHNV and CDR2 is YYDKDF (reference sequence). CDR3: CATSRERGANLTTYEQYF. The DNA of the CDR3 is TGTGCCACCAGCAGAGAACGGGGGGCCAACCTGACCACCTACGAGCAGTACTTC. The full variable domain, with the rest looked up from reference TRBV15 and TRBJ2-7, is DAMVIQNPRYQVTQFGKPVTLSCSQTLNHNVMYWYQQKSSQAPKLLFHYYDKDFNNEADTPDNFQSRRPNTSFCFLDIRSPGLGDTAMYLCATSRERGANLTTYEQYFGPGTRLTVT.

This chain joins TRBV29-1 and TRBJ1-3; D is unclear. From germline, CDR1 is SQVTM and CDR2 ANQGSEA. Trimming took off 2 bases at V and 0 bases at J, with 8 bases between the two ends. The CDR3 is 14 residues long. This chain's CDR3 is CSVETGFSGNTIYF. In nucleotides, the CDR3 is TGCAGCGTTGAAACTGGGTTCTCTGGAAACACCATATATTTT.

The chain uses TRBV2 and TRBJ2-4; tentatively, D is TRBD1 (8 bases). This CDR3 is built from 14 residues. Deletions cut 6 bases from V and 8 bases from J, with 17 bases between. CDR1 and CDR2 (germline): SNHLY, FYNNEI. The CDR3 DNA sequence: TGTGCCAGCAGGAAAAACAGGGGGGGGGACATTCAGTACTTC. Protein: CASRKNRGGDIQYF.

This clonotype has only a few counts. The rearrangement joins TRBV5-1 to TRBJ2-3, with D perhaps matching TRBD2 (5 bases). Germline V lookup: CDR1 SGHRS, CDR2 YFSETQ. This CDR3 comprises 15 residues. V was pared by 3 bases and J by 0 bases, with 11 bases between. The CDR3 DNA reads as TGCGCCAGCAGCTCTTCGGGGTATAGCACAGATACGCAGTATTTT. Its protein is CASSSSGYSTDTQYF.

This clonotype was recorded a few times. The J gene is TRBJ1-1, the V gene TRBV5-1; D unresolved. The CDR3 runs 15 residues. From germline, CDR1 is SGHRS and CDR2 YFSETQ. The germline V and J ends were trimmed by 4 bases and 4 bases, with 17 bases remaining between them. The CDR3 protein is CASSRLAGEGTEAFF. The CDR3 DNA follows: TGCGCCAGCAGCCGACTGGCCGGGGAGGGCACTGAAGCTTTCTTT.

The chain recombines TRBV7-2 with TRBJ1-6, with D unclear. Germline-derived CDR1 and CDR2 are SGHTA and FQGNSA. V lost 5 bases to trimming and J lost 11 bases, with 10 bases between them. This CDR3 is 12 amino acids long. The CDR3 DNA is TGTGCCAGCAGCGGTGGATACCCACCCCTCCACTTT. Translating gives CASSGGYPPLHF.

This clonotype was detected a few times. V and J are TRBV7-9 and TRBJ2-7; 7 nucleotides line up with TRBD1. Germline V CDR1 and CDR2: SEHNR, FQNEAQ (reference sequence). The CDR3 loop spans 15 amino acids. V dropped 4 bases and J dropped 2; count of bases not matched to a gene: 8. The CDR3 loop is CASSSEQGNPYEQYV. CDR3 DNA: TGTGCCAGCAGCTCAGAACAGGGGAACCCCTACGAGCAGTACGTC.

This clonotype was detected a few times. The chain is built from TRBV30 and TRBJ2-3, with 9 bases lining up with TRBD2. V shed 0 bases, J shed 3 bases, and the junction held 7 bases outside the gene matches. Germline V gene sequence: CDR1 GTSNPN, CDR2 SVGIG (reference sequence). The CDR3 spans 16 residues. Here the CDR3 DNA reads TGTGCCTGGAGTGTATATAGCGGGGGTTTGACAGATACGCAGTATTTT. This sequence encodes CAWSVYSGGLTDTQYF.

The chain recombines TRBV7-9 with TRBJ1-1; D is unclear. Between the trimmed V and J ends, which lost 7 bases and 9 bases, there was a span of 12 bases. CDR1 is SEHNR, CDR2 FQNEAQ, per germline (reference sequence). This CDR3 region has 11 residues. CDR3 amino acids: CASNRETQAFF. The CDR3 DNA sequence: TGTGCCAGCAACCGCGAGACTCAAGCTTTCTTT. The variable domain in full, completed from reference TRBV7-9 and TRBJ1-1, reads DTGVSQNPRHKITKRGQNVTFRCDPISEHNRLYWYRQTLGQGPEFLTYFQNEAQLEKSRLLSDRFSAERPKGSFSTLEIQRTEQGDSAMYLCASNRETQAFFGQGTRLTVV.

This clonotype was seen more than once but under ten times. J is TRBJ1-1 and V is TRBV20-1; D gene unclear. CDR1 DFQATT and CDR2 SNEGSKA come from the germline V gene (reference sequence). CDR3 size: 14 residues. V lost 5 bases and J 0 bases, leaving 13 bases between the germline ends. The CDR3 DNA sequence: TGCAGTGCTTGGGTGGGATCCTTGAACACTGAAGCTTTCTTT. Translating gives CSAWVGSLNTEAFF.

This chain uses TRBV19 with TRBJ1-2; TRBD1 might be the D (6 bases). V dropped 9 bases and J dropped 4 bases, with 15 bases sitting between them. This CDR3 has 13 residues. Germline V gives CDR1 LNHDA, CDR2 SQIVND (reference sequence). CDR3 nucleotide sequence: TGTGCCAGAAAAACCGGGACAAGCTATGGCTACACCTTC. It codes for CARKTGTSYGYTF. Drawing the rest from reference TRBV19 and TRBJ1-2, the complete variable domain is DGGITQSPKYLFRKEGQNVTLSCEQNLNHDAMYWYRQDPGQGLRLIYYSQIVNDFQKGDIAEGYSVSREKKESFPLTVTSAQKNPTAFYLCARKTGTSYGYTFGSGTRLTVV.

DNA of the CDR3: TGTGCCAGCAGTTATAGCGGGTCGGGGGAGACCCAGTACTTC. It yields the protein CASSYSGSGETQYF. The V and J genes are TRBV6-5 and TRBJ2-5; TRBD2 agrees at 7 bases. V shed 3 bases, J shed 5 bases, and the junction held 6 bases outside the gene matches. The germline CDR1 and CDR2 sequences are MNHEY and SVGAGI. This CDR3 spans 14 amino acids.

The chain uses TRBV7-8 and TRBJ1-1; D remains unclear. Trimming left V 3 bases short and J 10 bases short, with 15 bases between. There are 13 residues in the CDR3. Per germline, CDR1 SGHVS and CDR2 FQNEAQ. In DNA form, the CDR3 reads TGTGCCAGCAGCTTCCGTGGAGCCTCGGCAGCTTTCTTT. Its protein product is CASSFRGASAAFF.